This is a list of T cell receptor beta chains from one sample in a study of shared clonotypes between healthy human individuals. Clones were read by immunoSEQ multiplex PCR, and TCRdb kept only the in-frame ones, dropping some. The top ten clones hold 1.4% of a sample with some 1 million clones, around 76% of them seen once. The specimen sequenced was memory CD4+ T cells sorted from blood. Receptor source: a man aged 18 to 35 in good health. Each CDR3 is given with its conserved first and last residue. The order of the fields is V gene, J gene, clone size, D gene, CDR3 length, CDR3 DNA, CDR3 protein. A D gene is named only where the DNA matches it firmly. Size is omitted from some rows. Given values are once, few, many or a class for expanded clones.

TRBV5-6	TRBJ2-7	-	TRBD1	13	TGTGCCAGCGCGACAGGGAACTCCTACGAGCAGTACTTC	CASATGNSYEQYF
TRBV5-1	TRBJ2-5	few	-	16	TGCGCCAGCAGCTTGGCGGGAGGGGGCCCCATGATGACCCAGTACTTC	CASSLAGGGPMMTQYF
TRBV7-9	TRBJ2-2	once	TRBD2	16	TGTGCCAGCAGCTTAGGTAGCGGGTTGAACACCGGGGAGCTGTTTTTT	CASSLGSGLNTGELFF
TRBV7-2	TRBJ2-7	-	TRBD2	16	TGTGCCAGCAGCTTAGTTGGTAGCGGGGTCCCCTACGAGCAGTACTTC	CASSLVGSGVPYEQYF
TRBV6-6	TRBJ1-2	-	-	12	TGTGCCAGCAGTCAGACGGAGTATGGCTACACCTTC	CASSQTEYGYTF
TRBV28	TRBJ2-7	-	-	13	TGTGCCAGCAGTACCGGGAGAATCGCTCTTTGGTACTTC	CASSTGRIALWYF
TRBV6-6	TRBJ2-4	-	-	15	TGTGCCAGCAACTCTCACGACGGAGGCAAAAACATTCAGTACTTC	CASNSHDGGKNIQYF
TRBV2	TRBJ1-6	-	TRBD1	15	TGTGCCACCCGAGGGACAGCCTCTAATAATTCACCCCTCCACTTT	CATRGTASNNSPLHF
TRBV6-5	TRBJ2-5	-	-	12	TGTGCCACCAGACGGACCCAAGAGACCCAGTACTTC	CATRRTQETQYF
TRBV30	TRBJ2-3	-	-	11	TGTGCCGGGTCGAGTCCAGATACGCAGTATTTT	CAGSSPDTQYF
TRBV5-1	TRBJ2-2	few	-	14	TGCGCCAGCAGCTCTACGGCGAACACCGGGGAGCTGTTTTTT	CASSSTANTGELFF
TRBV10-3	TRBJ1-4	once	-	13	TGTGCCATCAGTGAAGGGGTAAATGAAAAACTGTTTTTT	CAISEGVNEKLFF
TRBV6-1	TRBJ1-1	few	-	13	TGTGCCACCCAGAGAGCTATGAACACTGAAGCTTTCTTT	CATQRAMNTEAFF
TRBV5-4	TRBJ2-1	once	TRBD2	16	TGTGCCAGCAGCTCCACGACTAGCGGGAGTAGGTATGAGCAGTTCTTC	CASSSTTSGSRYEQFF
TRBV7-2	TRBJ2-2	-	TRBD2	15	TGTGCCAGCAGCTTCCGGACTAGCGCCCCCGGGGAGCTGTTTTTT	CASSFRTSAPGELFF
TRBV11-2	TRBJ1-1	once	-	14	TGTGCCAGCAGCTTAACGGGGGCGGACACTGAAGCTTTCTTT	CASSLTGADTEAFF
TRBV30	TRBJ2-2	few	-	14	TGTGCCTGGACGAGACAGGCCAACACCGGGGAGCTGTTTTTT	CAWTRQANTGELFF
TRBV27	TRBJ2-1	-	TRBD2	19	TGTGCCAGCAGTTTACGGACTAGCGGGGGGGCCTGGTCCTACAATGAGCAGTTCTTC	CASSLRTSGGAWSYNEQFF
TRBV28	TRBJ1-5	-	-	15	TGTGCCAGCAGTCTTCGCGGTTATAGCAATCAGCCCCAGCATTTT	CASSLRGYSNQPQHF
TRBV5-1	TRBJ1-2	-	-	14	TGCGCCAGCAGCTTTGGAAGGACTAACTATGGCTACACCTTC	CASSFGRTNYGYTF
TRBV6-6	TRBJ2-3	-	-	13	TGTGCCAGCAGTTACAAGGGCACAGATACGCAGTATTTT	CASSYKGTDTQYF
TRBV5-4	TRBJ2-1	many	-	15	TGTGCCAGCAGCTTGGGTGGGGGCTATAACAATGAGCAGTTCTTC	CASSLGGGYNNEQFF
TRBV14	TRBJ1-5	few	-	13	TGTGCCAGCAGCCAAGAGATAGGTCAGCCCCAGCATTTT	CASSQEIGQPQHF
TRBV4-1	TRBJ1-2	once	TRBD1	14	TGCGCCAGCAGCCTTGGACAGGAGCAGGGGGGCTACACCTTC	CASSLGQEQGGYTF
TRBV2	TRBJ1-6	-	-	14	TGTGCCAGCACTTCGGGAAAAGGGAATTCACCCCTCCACTTT	CASTSGKGNSPLHF
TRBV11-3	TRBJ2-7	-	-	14	TGTGCCAGCAGCTTAGAAGCCAGTAGCTACGAGCAGTACTTC	CASSLEASSYEQYF
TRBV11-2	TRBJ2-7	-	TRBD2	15	TGTGCCAGCAGCACGACTAGCGGGGAAACCTACGAGCAGTACTTC	CASSTTSGETYEQYF
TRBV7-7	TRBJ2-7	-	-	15	TGTGCTAGCAGCCGAACGAACGACAACCGGTACGAGCAGTACTTC	CASSRTNDNRYEQYF
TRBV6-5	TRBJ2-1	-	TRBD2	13	TGTGCCAGCAGTTACCGGGGGGACAATGAGCAGTTCTTC	CASSYRGDNEQFF
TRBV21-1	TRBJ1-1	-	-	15	TGTGCCAGCAGCAAAACGCCAGGTAGGAACACTGAAGCTTTCTTT	CASSKTPGRNTEAFF
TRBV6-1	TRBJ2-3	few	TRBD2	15	TGTGCCATCCCCCGGGGGGGTGTAGTAACAGATACGCAGTATTTT	CAIPRGGVVTDTQYF
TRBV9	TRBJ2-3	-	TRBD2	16	TGTGCCAGCAGCGCCGGACTAGCGGGGAGCACAGATACGCAGTATTTT	CASSAGLAGSTDTQYF
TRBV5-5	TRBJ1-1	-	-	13	TGTGCCAGCAGCTTGATGCTCCGCACTGAAGCTTTCTTT	CASSLMLRTEAFF
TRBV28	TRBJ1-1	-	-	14	TGTGCCAGCACGCCAGGGAGCGGGAACACTGAAGCTTTCTTT	CASTPGSGNTEAFF